This T cell receptor (beta chain) was captured in a study of blood T cell repertoires in COVID-19. Study details: The United States, Italy and Spain supplied acute and convalescent COVID-19 samples. Nucleic acid was either cDNA or gDNA, and it came from T cells, B-cell-depleted T cells, or PBMCs.

The V end was cut by 5 bases, the J end by 2 bases, with 13 bases between. CDR1 SEHNR and CDR2 FQNEAQ come from the germline V gene (reference sequence). The CDR3 runs 14 residues. Original processing notes: Reference gene primer amplification in the assay estimated nucleated cell counts. Sequenced by immunoSEQ multiplex PCR; TCRdb stores in-frame clones only, minus some. V and J calls and clone size come straight from that table; D and trimming were deduced from the DNA. The sample lists just under 150,000 clones; around nine tenths were seen once. This clone was detected only a few times. The receptor's source is a woman aged 45-65 years with active or convalescent COVID-19. Source material: peripheral blood. The chain carries TRBV7-9 and TRBJ2-7; a possible D gene is TRBD1 (6 bases). The chain's CDR3 is CASSPLGAPYEQYF. DNA of the CDR3: TGTGCCAGCAGCCCCCTGGGGGCACCCTACGAGCAGTACTTC. Filled out from reference TRBV7-9 and TRBJ2-7, the complete variable domain reads DTGVSQNPRHKITKRGQNVTFRCDPISEHNRLYWYRQTLGQGPEFLTYFQNEAQLEKSRLLSDRFSAERPKGSFSTLEIQRTEQGDSAMYLCASSPLGAPYEQYFGPGTRLTVT.